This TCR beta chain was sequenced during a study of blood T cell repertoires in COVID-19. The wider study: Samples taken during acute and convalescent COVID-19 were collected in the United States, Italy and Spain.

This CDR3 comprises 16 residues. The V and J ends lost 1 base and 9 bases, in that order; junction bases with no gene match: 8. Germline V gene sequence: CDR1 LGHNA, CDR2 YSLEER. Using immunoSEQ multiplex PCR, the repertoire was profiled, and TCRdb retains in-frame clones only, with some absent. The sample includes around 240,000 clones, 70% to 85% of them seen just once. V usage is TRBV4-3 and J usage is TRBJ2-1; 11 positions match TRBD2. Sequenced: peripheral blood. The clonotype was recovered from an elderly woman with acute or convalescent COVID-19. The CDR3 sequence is CASSQVTSGIRSEQFF. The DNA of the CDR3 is TGCGCCAGCAGCCAAGTGACTAGCGGGATACGAAGTGAGCAGTTCTTC.